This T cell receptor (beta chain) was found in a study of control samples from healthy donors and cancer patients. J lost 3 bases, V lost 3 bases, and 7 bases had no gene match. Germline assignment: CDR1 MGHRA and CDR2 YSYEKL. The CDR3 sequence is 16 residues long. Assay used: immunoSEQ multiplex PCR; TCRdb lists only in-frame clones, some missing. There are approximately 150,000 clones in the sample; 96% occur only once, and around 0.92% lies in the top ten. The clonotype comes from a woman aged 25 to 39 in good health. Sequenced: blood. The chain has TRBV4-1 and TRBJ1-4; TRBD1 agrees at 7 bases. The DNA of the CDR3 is TGCGCCAGCAGCCACCCACAGGGGCAAGCTAATGAAAAACTGTTTTTT. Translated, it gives CASSHPQGQANEKLFF.